The next 14 T cell receptor beta chains were all read from a single sample in a study of cytomegalovirus exposure and HLA in healthy donors (dated by TCRdb to 2017 to 2019). Library generation was performed with the immunoSEQ multiplex PCR assay. A mixture of 60 forward primers for TCR Vbeta segments and 13 reverse primers for TCR Jbeta segments was used in the multiplex PCR. Not all clones reach the TCRdb copy of this immuneACCESS table, which keeps in-frame sequences only. Checked studies attribute under half of the gap to unresolved V genes and leave the rest unexplained. The sample records about 180,000 clones, around 80% of which are singletons. The top ten constitute under 0.75% of the sample. The sample was PBMCs. Source of these receptors: a woman aged 40 to 50 in good health and CMV-seronegative.

This rearrangement joins TRBV2 to TRBJ1-4, with D perhaps TRBD1 (5 bases). The CDR3 runs 15 residues. Germline CDR1 is SNHLY and CDR2 is FYNNEI. Trimming pared 3 bases from V and 5 bases from J, leaving 13 bases between. The CDR3 sequence is CASSEEGQPNEKLFF. The CDR3 coding sequence is TGTGCCAGCAGTGAGGAGGGGCAGCCCAATGAAAAACTGTTTTTT.

This chain connects TRBV6-5 to TRBJ2-3; weak D call: TRBD2 (5 bases). In germline, CDR1 is MNHEY, CDR2 SVGAGI. The V end lost 4 bases, the J end lost 0 bases, and 11 bases lay between the germline ends. The CDR3 spans 15 residues. The CDR3 reads CASSSTGTSTDTQYF. As DNA, the CDR3 is TGTGCCAGCAGTTCTACGGGAACTAGCACAGATACGCAGTATTTT.

The chain couples TRBV6-5 to TRBJ1-2; D is ambiguous. Trimming took off 0 bases at V and 4 bases at J, with 12 bases between the two ends. Germline values: CDR1 MNHEY, CDR2 SVGAGI. This CDR3 region has 15 residues. CDR3 nucleotides: TGTGCCAGCAGTTACTCTGAGGGAGGCGGCTATGGCTACACCTTC. Protein: CASSYSEGGGYGYTF.

The V and J genes are TRBV7-2 and TRBJ1-2, with D possibly TRBD1 on 5 matching bases. CDR1 is SGHTA, CDR2 FQGNSA, per germline. Trimming stripped 1 base from V and 3 bases from J, with 9 bases between. The CDR3 spans 14 residues. The CDR3, as DNA: TGTGCCAGCAGCTTAGTCCCAGGGTACTATGGCTACACCTTC. Amino acid sequence: CASSLVPGYYGYTF. Supplemented by reference TRBV7-2 and TRBJ1-2, the full variable domain reads GAGVSQSPSNKVTEKGKDVELRCDPISGHTALYWYRQSLGQGLEFLIYFQGNSAPDKSGLPSDRFSAERTGGSVSTLTIQRTQQEDSAVYLCASSLVPGYYGYTFGSGTRLTVV.

This clone was seen only a few times. J is TRBJ1-5 and V is TRBV6-5; tentatively, D is TRBD1 (6 bases). V lost 0 bases to trimming and J lost 7 bases, with 13 bases between them. Germline assignment: CDR1 MNHEY and CDR2 SVGAGI. The CDR3 has 15 amino acids. The CDR3: CASSYSRGAKQPQHF. Here the CDR3 DNA reads TGTGCCAGCAGTTACTCTCGGGGGGCTAAGCAGCCCCAGCATTTT.

The chain links TRBV10-3 to TRBJ2-1, with TRBD2 as a possible D gene (7 bases). Trimming shortened V by 4 bases and J by 3 bases, and 10 bases separated the two germline ends. CDR1 and CDR2 from the germline V gene are ENHRY and SYGVKD. The CDR3 runs to 14 residues. The CDR3 sequence: CAISVRGGYNEQFF. The CDR3 DNA sequence: TGTGCCATCAGTGTAAGGGGGGGCTACAATGAGCAGTTCTTC.

As regards this clone: Its ends do not fully match the called genes, so a read error is possible. This chain uses TRBV7-7 with TRBJ2-7; 10 nucleotides agree with TRBD1. This CDR3 spans 15 amino acids. Germline V gene lookup returns CDR1 SSHAT and CDR2 FNYEAQ (reference sequence). The CDR3 protein is CASTLTRDRGYEQYF. The CDR3 bases are TGTGCTAGCACCCTAACCCGGGACAGGGGCTACGAGCAGTACTTC.

This sequence joins TRBV19 and TRBJ1-2, with 7 positions matching TRBD1. The junction had 14 bases not matched to a gene; V was cut back by 5 bases and J by 8 bases. There are 15 residues in the CDR3. CDR1 is LNHDA, CDR2 SQIVND, per germline (reference sequence). The CDR3 sequence is CASSFPDRRNFGYTF. In DNA, the CDR3 is TGTGCCAGTAGTTTCCCGGACAGGCGAAACTTCGGCTACACCTTC.

J is TRBJ1-2 and V is TRBV7-2, with a weak D call TRBD1 (5 bases). The CDR3 is 16 residues long. V lost 4 bases to trimming and J lost 3 bases, with 18 bases between them. Germline values: CDR1 SGHTA, CDR2 FQGNSA. CDR3 sequence reads: CASSSPSAGRYYGYTF. CDR3 sequence (DNA): TGTGCCAGCAGCTCACCCTCCGCAGGGCGGTACTATGGCTACACCTTC.

V usage is TRBV4-3 and J usage is TRBJ2-1; weak D call: TRBD2 (5 bases). Germline CDR1 is LGHNA and CDR2 is YSLEER. Trimming shortened V by 4 bases and J by 5 bases, and 15 bases separated the two germline ends. The CDR3 loop spans 15 amino acids. In nucleotides, the CDR3 is TGCGCCAGCAGCCCCTGGGGTAGCGCCAACAATGAGCAGTTCTTC. This translates into CASSPWGSANNEQFF.

The genes are TRBV10-3 and TRBJ2-5, with TRBD2 matching over 8 bases. The V and J ends lost 6 bases and 4 bases, in that order; junction bases with no gene match: 7. The CDR3 runs to 14 residues. CDR1 ENHRY and CDR2 SYGVKD come from the germline V gene. DNA for the CDR3: TGTGCCATCAGGATGGCGGGGGGCGGAGAGACCCAGTACTTC. As protein: CAIRMAGGGETQYF.

The J gene is TRBJ2-3, the V gene TRBV5-6; 10 bases align to TRBD2. The CDR3 consists of 15 residues. The V gene's germline CDR1 is SGHDT and CDR2 YYEEEE. V dropped 3 bases and J dropped 11; count of bases not matched to a gene: 12. DNA for the CDR3: TGTGCCAGCAGCTCTGACCCCGGGACTAGCGTATTGCAGTATTTT. Translation: CASSSDPGTSVLQYF.

CDR3 DNA: TGTGCCAGCAGTGAATACACCGGGACAGGGAGCTCCTACGAGCAGTACTTC. Its translation is CASSEYTGTGSSYEQYF. V and J are TRBV25-1 and TRBJ2-7, with TRBD1 matching 9 bases. The CDR3 covers 17 residues. Germline CDR1 MGHDK, CDR2 SYGVNS. The V and J ends lost 0 bases and 0 bases, in that order; junction bases with no gene match: 6.

This chain joins TRBV5-4 and TRBJ2-2; TRBD1 matches 7 bases. Trimming cost V 6 bases and J 2 bases; bases outside gene matches: 7. The CDR3 is 15 amino acids. Germline V gene data show CDR1 as SGHNT and CDR2 as YYREEE (reference sequence). The DNA for the CDR3 is TGTGCCAGCAACCCCGGGACAGCTAACACCGGGGAGCTGTTTTTT. Translating it yields CASNPGTANTGELFF.